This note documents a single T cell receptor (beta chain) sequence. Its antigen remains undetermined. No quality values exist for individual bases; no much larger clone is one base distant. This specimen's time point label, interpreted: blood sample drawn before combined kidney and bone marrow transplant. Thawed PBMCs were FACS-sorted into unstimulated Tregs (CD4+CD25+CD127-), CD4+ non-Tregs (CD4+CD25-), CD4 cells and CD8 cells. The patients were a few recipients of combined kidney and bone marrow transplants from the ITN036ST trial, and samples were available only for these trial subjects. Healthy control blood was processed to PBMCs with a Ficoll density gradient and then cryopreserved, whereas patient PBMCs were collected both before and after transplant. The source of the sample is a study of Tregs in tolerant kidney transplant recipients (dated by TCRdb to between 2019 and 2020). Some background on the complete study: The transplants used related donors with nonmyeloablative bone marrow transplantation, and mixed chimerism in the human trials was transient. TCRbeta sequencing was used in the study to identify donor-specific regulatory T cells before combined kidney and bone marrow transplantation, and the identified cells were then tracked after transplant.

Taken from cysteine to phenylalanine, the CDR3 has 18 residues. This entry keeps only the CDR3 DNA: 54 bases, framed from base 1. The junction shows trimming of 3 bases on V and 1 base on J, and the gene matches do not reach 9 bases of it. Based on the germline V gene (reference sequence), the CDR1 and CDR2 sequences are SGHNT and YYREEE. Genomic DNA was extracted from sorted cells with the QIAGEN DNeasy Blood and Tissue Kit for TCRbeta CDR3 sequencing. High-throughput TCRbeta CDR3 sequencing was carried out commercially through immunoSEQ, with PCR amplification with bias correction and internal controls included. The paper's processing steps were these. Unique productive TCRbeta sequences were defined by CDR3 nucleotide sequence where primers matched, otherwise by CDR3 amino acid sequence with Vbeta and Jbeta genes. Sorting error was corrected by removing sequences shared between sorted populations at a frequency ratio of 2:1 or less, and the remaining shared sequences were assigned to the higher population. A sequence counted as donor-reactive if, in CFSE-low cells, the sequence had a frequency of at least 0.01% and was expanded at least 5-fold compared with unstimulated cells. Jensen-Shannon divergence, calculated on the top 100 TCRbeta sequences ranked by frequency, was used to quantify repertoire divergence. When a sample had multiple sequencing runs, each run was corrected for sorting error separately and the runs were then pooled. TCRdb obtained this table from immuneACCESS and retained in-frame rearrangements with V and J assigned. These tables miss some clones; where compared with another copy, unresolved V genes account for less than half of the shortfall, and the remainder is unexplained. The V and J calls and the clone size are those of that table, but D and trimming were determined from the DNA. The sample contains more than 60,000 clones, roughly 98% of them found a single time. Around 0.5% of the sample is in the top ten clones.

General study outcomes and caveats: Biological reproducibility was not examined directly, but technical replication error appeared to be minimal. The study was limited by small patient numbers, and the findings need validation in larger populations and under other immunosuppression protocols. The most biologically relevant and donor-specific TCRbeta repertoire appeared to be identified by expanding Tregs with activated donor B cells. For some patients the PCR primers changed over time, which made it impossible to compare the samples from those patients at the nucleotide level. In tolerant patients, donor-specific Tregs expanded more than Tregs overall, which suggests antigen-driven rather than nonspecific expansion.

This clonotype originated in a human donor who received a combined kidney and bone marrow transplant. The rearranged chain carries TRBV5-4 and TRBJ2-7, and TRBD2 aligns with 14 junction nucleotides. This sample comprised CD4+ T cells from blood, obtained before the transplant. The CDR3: CASSSPGLAGVQSYEQYF. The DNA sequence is TGTGCCAGCAGCTCTCCGGGACTAGCGGGAGTTCAATCCTACGAGCAGTACTTC.